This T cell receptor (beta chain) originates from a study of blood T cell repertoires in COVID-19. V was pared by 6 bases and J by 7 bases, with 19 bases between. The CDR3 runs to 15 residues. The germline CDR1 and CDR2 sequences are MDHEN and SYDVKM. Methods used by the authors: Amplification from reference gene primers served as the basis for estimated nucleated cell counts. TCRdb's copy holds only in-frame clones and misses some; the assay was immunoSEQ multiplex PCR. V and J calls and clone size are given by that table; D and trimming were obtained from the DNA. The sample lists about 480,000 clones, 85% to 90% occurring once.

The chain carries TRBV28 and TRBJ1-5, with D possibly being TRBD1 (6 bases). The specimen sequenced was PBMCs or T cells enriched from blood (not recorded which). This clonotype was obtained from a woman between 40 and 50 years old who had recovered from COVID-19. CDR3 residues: CASRPQGSAGQPQHF. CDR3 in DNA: TGTGCCAGCAGGCCCCAGGGGTCCGCAGGGCAGCCCCAGCATTTT. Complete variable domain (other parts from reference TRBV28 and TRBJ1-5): DVKVTQSSRYLVKRTGEKVFLECVQDMDHENMFWYRQDPGLGLRLIYFSYDVKMKEKGDIPEGYSVSREKKERFSLILESASTNQTSMYLCASRPQGSAGQPQHFGDGTRLSIL.